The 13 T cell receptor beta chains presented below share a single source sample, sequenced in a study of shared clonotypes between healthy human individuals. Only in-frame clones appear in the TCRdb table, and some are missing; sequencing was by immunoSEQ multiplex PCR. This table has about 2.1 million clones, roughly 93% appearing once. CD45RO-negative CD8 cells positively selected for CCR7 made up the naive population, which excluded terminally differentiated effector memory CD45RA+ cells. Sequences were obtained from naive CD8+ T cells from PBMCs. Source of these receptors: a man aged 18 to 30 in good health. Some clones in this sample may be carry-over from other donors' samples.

Here the CDR3 DNA reads TGTGCCAGCAGCTTAGTGGGGGGGAAAGAAGCTTTCTTT. Protein sequence: CASSLVGGKEAFF. This chain connects TRBV7-2 to TRBJ1-1, with a possible D match to TRBD1 (5 bases). The CDR3 has 13 amino acids. The V end lost 1 base, the J end lost 8 bases, and 11 bases lay between the germline ends. The germline gives CDR1 SGHTA, CDR2 FQGNSA.

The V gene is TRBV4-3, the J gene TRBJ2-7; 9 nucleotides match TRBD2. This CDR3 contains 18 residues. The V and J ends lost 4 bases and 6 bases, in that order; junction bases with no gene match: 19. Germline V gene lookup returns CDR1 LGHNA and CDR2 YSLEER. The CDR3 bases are TGCGCCAGCAGCCTAAGCTGGGGACTAGCCTTCGGATGGGGCGAGCAGTACTTC. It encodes CASSLSWGLAFGWGEQYF.

The CDR3 here is CASSVRESEETQYF. In DNA, the CDR3 is TGTGCCAGTAGTGTCAGGGAATCAGAGGAGACCCAGTACTTC. This chain uses TRBV19 with TRBJ2-5, with a possible D match to TRBD1 (5 bases). Looked up from germline, CDR1 is LNHDA and CDR2 is SQIVND (reference sequence). V was shortened by 5 bases and J by 5 bases, with 15 bases between the two germline ends. The CDR3 extends over 14 amino acids.

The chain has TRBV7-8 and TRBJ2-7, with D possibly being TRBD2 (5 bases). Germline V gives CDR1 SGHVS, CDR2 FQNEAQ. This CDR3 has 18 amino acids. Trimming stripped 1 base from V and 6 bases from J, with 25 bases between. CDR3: CASSLEGAGAGTAGEQYF. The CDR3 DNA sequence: TGTGCCAGCAGCTTAGAGGGAGCAGGCGCGGGCACTGCCGGCGAGCAGTACTTC. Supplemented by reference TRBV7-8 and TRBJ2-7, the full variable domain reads GAGVSQSPRYKVAKRGQDVALRCDPISGHVSLFWYQQALGQGPEFLTYFQNEAQLDKSGLPSDRFFAERPEGSVSTLKIQRTQQEDSAVYLCASSLEGAGAGTAGEQYFGPGTRLTVT.

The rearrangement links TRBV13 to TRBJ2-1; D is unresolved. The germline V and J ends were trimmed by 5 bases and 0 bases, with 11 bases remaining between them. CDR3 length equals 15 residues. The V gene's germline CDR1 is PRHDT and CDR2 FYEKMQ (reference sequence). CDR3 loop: CASSRGRSSYNEQFF. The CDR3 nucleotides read TGTGCCAGCAGCCGCGGACGGAGCTCCTACAATGAGCAGTTCTTC.

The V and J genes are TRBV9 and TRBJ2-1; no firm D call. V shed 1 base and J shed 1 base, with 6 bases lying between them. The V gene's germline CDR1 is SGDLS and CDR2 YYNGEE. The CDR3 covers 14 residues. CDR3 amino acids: CASSVSQSYNEQFF. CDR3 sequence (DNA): TGTGCCAGCAGCGTATCTCAGTCCTACAATGAGCAGTTCTTC. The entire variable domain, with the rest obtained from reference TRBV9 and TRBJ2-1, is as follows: DSGVTQTPKHLITATGQRVTLRCSPRSGDLSVYWYQQSLDQGLQFLIQYYNGEERAKGNILERFSAQQFPDLHSELNLSSLELGDSALYFCASSVSQSYNEQFFGPGTRLTVL.

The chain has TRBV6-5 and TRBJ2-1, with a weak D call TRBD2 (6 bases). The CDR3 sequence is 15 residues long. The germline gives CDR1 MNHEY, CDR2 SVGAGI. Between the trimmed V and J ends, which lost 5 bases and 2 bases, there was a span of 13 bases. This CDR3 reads CASSTSPRTYNEQFF. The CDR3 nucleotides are TGTGCCAGCAGTACTAGCCCTCGGACCTACAATGAGCAGTTCTTC.

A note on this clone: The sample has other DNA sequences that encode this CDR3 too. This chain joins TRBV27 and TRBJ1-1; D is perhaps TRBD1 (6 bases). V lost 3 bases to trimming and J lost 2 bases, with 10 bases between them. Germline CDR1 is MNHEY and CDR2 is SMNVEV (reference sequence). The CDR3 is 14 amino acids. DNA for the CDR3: TGTGCCAGCAGTTTCAGGGGTACTAACACTGAAGCTTTCTTT. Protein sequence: CASSFRGTNTEAFF.

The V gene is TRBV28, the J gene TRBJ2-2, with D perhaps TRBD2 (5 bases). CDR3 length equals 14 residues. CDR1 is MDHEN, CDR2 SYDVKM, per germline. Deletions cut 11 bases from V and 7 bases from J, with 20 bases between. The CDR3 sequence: CASSEGLGVGELFF. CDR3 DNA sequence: TGTGCCTCATCCGAGGGCCTTGGGGTCGGGGAGCTGTTTTTT.

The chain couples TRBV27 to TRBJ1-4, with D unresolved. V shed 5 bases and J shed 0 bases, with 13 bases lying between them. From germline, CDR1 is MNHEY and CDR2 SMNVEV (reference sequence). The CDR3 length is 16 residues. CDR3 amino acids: CASSQRVTATNEKLFF. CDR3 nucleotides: TGTGCCAGCAGTCAGCGGGTAACTGCAACTAATGAAAAACTGTTTTTT.

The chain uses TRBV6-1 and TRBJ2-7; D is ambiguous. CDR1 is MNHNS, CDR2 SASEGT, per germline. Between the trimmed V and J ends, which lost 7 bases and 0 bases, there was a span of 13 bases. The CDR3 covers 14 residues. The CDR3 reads CASIEYISSYEQYF. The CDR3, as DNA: TGTGCCAGCATTGAGTACATAAGCTCCTACGAGCAGTACTTC.

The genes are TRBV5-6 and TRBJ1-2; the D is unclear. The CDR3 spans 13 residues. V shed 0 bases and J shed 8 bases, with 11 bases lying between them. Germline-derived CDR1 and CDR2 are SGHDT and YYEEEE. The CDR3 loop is CASSLEAGSGYTF. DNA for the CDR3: TGTGCCAGCAGCTTGGAAGCAGGAAGCGGCTACACCTTC.

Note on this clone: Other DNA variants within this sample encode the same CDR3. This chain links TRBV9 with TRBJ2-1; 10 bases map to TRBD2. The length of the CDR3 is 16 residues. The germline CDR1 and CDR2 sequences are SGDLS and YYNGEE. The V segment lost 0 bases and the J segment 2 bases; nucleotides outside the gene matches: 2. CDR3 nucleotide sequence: TGTGCCAGCAGCGTAGATGGACTAGCGGCCTACAATGAGCAGTTCTTC. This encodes CASSVDGLAAYNEQFF.